Below are 25 T cell receptor beta chains sequenced from a single sample in a study of siplizumab effects on memory and regulatory T cells. Using immunoSEQ multiplex PCR, the repertoire was profiled, and TCRdb retains in-frame clones only, with some absent. The profile shows roughly 100,000 clones, 85% to 95% of them singletons. Sequencing used Tregs sorted from blood. These receptors originate from a human donor in good health.

DNA for the CDR3: TGTGCCATCAGAAGAGGGAGTGAAGATACGCAGTATTTT. It yields the protein CAIRRGSEDTQYF. This chain links TRBV10-3 with TRBJ2-3, with D perhaps TRBD2 (5 bases). V was cut by 6 bases and J by 5 bases, with 12 bases left in between. Germline V lookup: CDR1 ENHRY, CDR2 SYGVKD. This CDR3 has 13 amino acids.

This sequence joins TRBV18 and TRBJ2-3, with unresolved D. The length of the CDR3 is 13 residues. CDR1 and CDR2 (germline): KGHSH, LQKENI. V lost 5 bases, J lost 1 base, and 7 bases lay in between. The CDR3 DNA follows: TGTGCCAGCTCAGCCACAGGCACAGATACGCAGTATTTT. This sequence encodes CASSATGTDTQYF. The full variable domain, rest sourced from reference TRBV18 and TRBJ2-3, is NAGVMQNPRHLVRRRGQEARLRCSPMKGHSHVYWYRQLPEEGLKFMVYLQKENIIDESGMPKERFSAEFPKEGPSILRIQQVVRGDSAAYFCASSATGTDTQYFGPGTRLTVL.

This clone showed up just once. The chain recombines TRBV30 with TRBJ1-6, with a possible D match to TRBD1 (6 bases). CDR1 and CDR2 from the germline V gene are GTSNPN and SVGIG (reference sequence). Trimming stripped 3 bases from V and 8 bases from J, with 11 bases between. The CDR3 length is 13 residues. CDR3 loop: CAWRIQGDSPLHF. The CDR3 region has the DNA TGTGCCTGGAGAATACAGGGCGATTCACCCCTCCACTTT.

This rearrangement joins TRBV5-5 to TRBJ1-1; D is ambiguous. CDR1 and CDR2 from the germline V gene are SGHKS and YYEKEE (reference sequence). The CDR3 length is 12 residues. Trimming took 4 bases from V and 5 from J, leaving 9 bases between them. The CDR3 coding sequence is TGTGCCAGCAGCCTTGCTTGGACTGAAGCTTTCTTT. It specifies CASSLAWTEAFF.

The genes are TRBV10-2 and TRBJ1-1; D uncertain. Germline CDR1 WSHSY, CDR2 SAAADI. V lost 5 bases, J lost 1 base, and 2 bases lay in between. This CDR3 contains 11 residues. The CDR3 here is CASSWNTEAFF. The CDR3 nucleotides are TGCGCCAGCAGTTGGAACACTGAAGCTTTCTTT.

The rearrangement joins TRBV23-1 to TRBJ2-7, with D possibly called TRBD1 or TRBD2 (5 bases each). TRBV23-1 is annotated as an ORF whose role is uncertain. This CDR3 region has 15 residues. V shed 3 bases and J shed 4 bases, with 16 bases lying between them. CDR3 amino acids: CASSHFYRDGYEQYF. CDR3 nucleotide sequence: TGCGCCAGCAGTCATTTTTACCGGGACGGGTACGAGCAGTACTTC.

The V gene is TRBV4-1, the J gene TRBJ2-1; tentatively, D is TRBD1 or TRBD2 (6 bases each). Germline V gene lookup returns CDR1 MGHRA and CDR2 YSYEKL. The CDR3 is made up of 16 amino acids. Trimming removed 0 bases at V and 6 bases at J, with 15 bases between. This CDR3 reads CASSQDWGALSNEQFF. The CDR3 DNA is TGCGCCAGCAGCCAAGATTGGGGGGCGCTGAGCAATGAGCAGTTCTTC.

The chain has TRBV6-6 and TRBJ1-2; D gene ambiguous. The CDR3 covers 13 residues. CDR1 MNHNY and CDR2 SVGAGI come from the germline V gene (reference sequence). Trimming pared 2 bases from V and 3 bases from J, leaving 7 bases between. CDR3 sequence reads: CASSYGSYYGYTF. In nucleotides, the CDR3 is TGTGCCAGCAGTTACGGGTCATACTATGGCTACACCTTC.

The rearrangement uses TRBV7-2 and TRBJ2-5, with TRBD2 identical over 9 bases. The CDR3 totals 16 residues. The V gene end was trimmed by 2 bases and the J gene end by 4 bases; junction bases not matched to a gene: 8. The germline V gene encodes CDR1 SGHTA and CDR2 FQGNSA. CDR3 in amino acids: CASSLIAGVGAETQYF. The CDR3 nucleotides read TGTGCCAGCAGCTTAATAGCGGGAGTAGGTGCAGAGACCCAGTACTTC.

This rearrangement joins TRBV7-2 to TRBJ2-7, with a possible D match to TRBD1 (5 bases). Germline CDR1 reads SGHTA; CDR2 reads FQGNSA. The V end was cut by 1 base, the J end by 3 bases, with 13 bases between. The CDR3 is made up of 15 amino acids. In DNA, the CDR3 is TGTGCCAGCAGCTTAGTTTCTGGGGCGAACTACGAGCAGTACTTC. This codes for CASSLVSGANYEQYF.

V and J are TRBV21-1 and TRBJ2-7. TRBV21-1 is an annotated pseudogene. This CDR3 has 14 amino acids. This CDR3 reads CASSIGGTSYEQYF. The CDR3 bases are TGTGCCAGCAGCATAGGGGGGACCTCCTACGAGCAGTACTTC.

The J gene is TRBJ2-1, the V gene TRBV4-1; 10 nucleotides agree with TRBD2. This CDR3 has 15 amino acids. V gave up 4 bases and J gave up 0 bases; unmatched junction bases: 0. CDR1 is MGHRA and CDR2 is YSYEKL in the germline V gene. For the CDR3, the DNA is TGCGCCAGCAGCCTAGCGGGAGGCTCCTACAATGAGCAGTTCTTC. Translation gives CASSLAGGSYNEQFF.

Only a few counts were recorded for this clone. This chain links TRBV5-1 with TRBJ1-1; 7 bases line up with TRBD1. The CDR3 covers 15 residues. The J segment lost 1 base and the V segment lost 1 base, leaving 4 bases of the junction unmatched. The germline CDR1 and CDR2 sequences are SGHRS and YFSETQ. The CDR3 protein is CASSLRTGENTEAFF. The CDR3 DNA reads TGCGCCAGCAGCTTGCGGACAGGCGAGAACACTGAAGCTTTCTTT.

Comment on this clone: Relative to the germline gene, one junction end is altered; a read error may explain this. This chain uses TRBV28 with TRBJ1-1, with D possibly matching TRBD1 (5 bases). This CDR3 spans 15 amino acids. CDR1 MDHEN and CDR2 SYDVKM come from the germline V gene. Here the CDR3 DNA reads TGTGCCAGCAGTAACCAAGACAGATTGAAGACTGAAGCTTTCTTT. It codes for CASSNQDRLKTEAFF.

The chain recombines TRBV11-2 with TRBJ2-5; D is possibly TRBD1 (6 bases). V was shortened by 4 bases and J by 1 base, with 13 bases between the two germline ends. Germline CDR1 and CDR2: SGHAT and FQNNGV. This CDR3 spans 15 amino acids. CDR3 residues: CASSSAGTTQETQYF. CDR3 coding DNA: TGTGCCAGCAGCTCCGCTGGGACAACCCAAGAGACCCAGTACTTC.

V gene TRBV7-8 combines with J gene TRBJ2-2; 9 bases match TRBD2. With 2 bases clipped from V and 0 bases from J, the junction kept 7 bases outside the gene matches. Germline V lookup: CDR1 SGHVS, CDR2 FQNEAQ. There are 18 residues in the CDR3. CDR3 coding DNA: TGTGCCAGCAGCTTACCTAGGAGCGGGGGGCCGAACACCGGGGAGCTGTTTTTT. This codes for CASSLPRSGGPNTGELFF. Using reference TRBV7-8 and TRBJ2-2 for the parts outside the CDR3, the full variable domain is GAGVSQSPRYKVAKRGQDVALRCDPISGHVSLFWYQQALGQGPEFLTYFQNEAQLDKSGLPSDRFFAERPEGSVSTLKIQRTQQEDSAVYLCASSLPRSGGPNTGELFFGEGSRLTVL.

This chain joins TRBV18 and TRBJ1-1, with D unclear. There are 14 residues in the CDR3. In germline, CDR1 is KGHSH, CDR2 LQKENI. V lost 5 bases, J lost 4 bases, and 14 bases lay in between. CDR3: CASSGPAKPTEAFF. The CDR3, as DNA: TGTGCCAGCTCAGGACCAGCAAAGCCCACTGAAGCTTTCTTT.

The rearrangement joins TRBV13 to TRBJ2-3; unclear D gene. V was pared by 1 base and J by 2 bases, with 4 bases between. The CDR3 is 13 residues long. Germline V gene data show CDR1 as PRHDT and CDR2 as FYEKMQ (reference sequence). Written as DNA, the CDR3 is TGTGCCAGCAGCTTAGCCTCCACAGATACGCAGTATTTT. This encodes CASSLASTDTQYF.

The chain couples TRBV10-2 to TRBJ1-1, with D possibly matching TRBD1 (5 bases). This CDR3 is built from 13 residues. Trimming pared 6 bases from V and 5 bases from J, leaving 13 bases between. Germline CDR1 reads WSHSY; CDR2 reads SAAADI. The CDR3 reads CASSGTMGTEAFF. The CDR3 DNA reads as TGCGCCAGCAGCGGGACTATGGGGACTGAAGCTTTCTTT.

V usage is TRBV11-3 and J usage is TRBJ2-3; 9 positions match TRBD2. The germline gives CDR1 SGHNT, CDR2 YENEEA. The CDR3 is 12 amino acids. J gave up 14 bases and V 3 bases, and 6 bases lay outside the gene matches. CDR3 amino acids: CASSLEREEGYF. The CDR3 DNA sequence: TGTGCCAGCAGCTTGGAGCGGGAGGAGGGGTATTTT.

The V and J genes are TRBV9 and TRBJ2-3, with unresolved D. CDR1 SGDLS and CDR2 YYNGEE come from the germline V gene. The germline V and J ends were trimmed by 0 bases and 5 bases, with 4 bases remaining between them. There are 12 residues in the CDR3. In nucleotides, the CDR3 is TGTGCCAGCAGCGTAGACGGAGATACGCAGTATTTT. It encodes CASSVDGDTQYF.

The chain recombines TRBV5-4 with TRBJ2-3; the D is unclear. V was trimmed by 4 bases and J by 1 base, leaving 7 bases between them. The CDR3 covers 13 residues. In germline, CDR1 is SGHNT, CDR2 YYREEE (reference sequence). CDR3 amino acids: CASSADGTDTQYF. CDR3 sequence (DNA): TGTGCCAGCAGCGCGGACGGCACAGATACGCAGTATTTT.

This sequence joins TRBV7-8 and TRBJ2-1; 8 bases line up with TRBD1. Germline CDR1 is SGHVS and CDR2 is FQNEAQ. This CDR3 spans 16 amino acids. V gave up 5 bases and J gave up 16 bases; unmatched junction bases: 22. The CDR3 DNA sequence: TGTGCCAGCAGCCAAACAGGGACAGGCCCCGGTCCCCGACACTTCTTC. Protein: CASSQTGTGPGPRHFF. Together with reference TRBV7-8 and TRBJ2-1, the CDR3 gives the full variable domain: GAGVSQSPRYKVAKRGQDVALRCDPISGHVSLFWYQQALGQGPEFLTYFQNEAQLDKSGLPSDRFFAERPEGSVSTLKIQRTQQEDSAVYLCASSQTGTGPGPRHFFGPGTRLTVL.

The rearrangement links TRBV7-2 to TRBJ1-1; 7 bases map to TRBD1. The ends lost 1 base at V and 6 bases at J; junction bases unmatched: 11. The CDR3 extends over 16 amino acids. CDR1 SGHTA and CDR2 FQGNSA come from the germline V gene. The CDR3 region has the DNA TGTGCCAGCAGCTTAGTCTTGTCTTCTCAGGGGGCTGAAGCTTTCTTT. Encoded protein: CASSLVLSSQGAEAFF.

This chain joins TRBV15 and TRBJ2-3; TRBD2 matches at 7 bases. CDR3 length: 16 amino acids. Per the germline V gene, CDR1 is LNHNV and CDR2 is YYDKDF (reference sequence). J was trimmed by 2 bases and V by 3 bases; bases with no gene match: 8. The CDR3 reads CATSSGLAENTDTQYF. DNA for the CDR3: TGTGCCACCAGCAGTGGGCTAGCGGAAAACACAGATACGCAGTATTTT.